The source of this T cell receptor beta chain is a study of breast tumors, draining lymph nodes, adjacent tissues. The V and J ends lost 4 bases and 7 bases respectively, with 11 bases between them. The CDR3 is made up of 14 amino acids. Germline V gives CDR1 LNHDA, CDR2 SQIVND (reference sequence). Concerning this clonotype itself: Its target is unknown.

Samples came from axillary lymph nodes draining the breast cancer. Study-wide findings and caveats: That most tumor T cells come from lymph nodes remained unproven. Tumor TCR diversity was below lymph nodes but above nontumor tissue. Findings are consistent with lymph node origin and intratumoral expansion of most tumor T cells.

MiXCR was run by TCRdb on the multiplex PCR reads, yielding one entry per CDR3 protein. The sample includes 150,000 to 200,000 distinct CDR3 sequences, about 33% of them seen just once. The chain links TRBV19 to TRBJ1-6; D gene ambiguous. The receptor was derived from a female donor with breast cancer. Some clones in this sample may be carry-over from other donors' samples. Sequencing used axillary lymph node tissue. The CDR3 DNA follows: TGTGCCAGTAGTAGAGGCCACGGGAATTCACCCCTCCACTTT. It specifies CASSRGHGNSPLHF. Using reference TRBV19 and TRBJ1-6 for the parts outside the CDR3, the full variable domain is DGGITQSPKYLFRKEGQNVTLSCEQNLNHDAMYWYRQDPGQGLRLIYYSQIVNDFQKGDIAEGYSVSREKKESFPLTVTSAQKNPTAFYLCASSRGHGNSPLHFGNGTRLTVT.